The 20 T cell receptor beta chains below all came from one sample that was sequenced in a study of T cell changes during pregnancy in multiple sclerosis. Profiled with immunoSEQ multiplex PCR; TCRdb holds only in-frame clones, not every one. The data contain roughly 80,000 clones, approximately 92% of them singletons. The sequencing here drew on peripheral blood, taken in the first trimester of pregnancy. The receptors originated from a female donor with multiple sclerosis, enrolled in a pregnancy study.

V usage is TRBV28 and J usage is TRBJ1-5, with 7 bases that match TRBD1. This CDR3 has 19 amino acids. V shed 1 base and J 0 bases; nucleotides not matched to a gene: 12. Germline-derived CDR1 and CDR2 are MDHEN and SYDVKM. This CDR3 reads CASSLFSLDRRYSNQPQHF. CDR3 DNA: TGTGCCAGCAGTTTATTTTCGTTGGACAGGAGGTATAGCAATCAGCCCCAGCATTTT.

The genes are TRBV6-5 and TRBJ1-5; D gene ambiguous. Trimming cost V 6 bases and J 8 bases, with 17 bases left between them. This CDR3 contains 14 residues. The germline V gene encodes CDR1 MNHEY and CDR2 SVGAGI. CDR3 sequence: CASSRGVSVEPQHF. The CDR3 DNA reads as TGTGCCAGCAGCCGCGGGGTATCGGTGGAGCCCCAGCATTTT.

V gene TRBV11-2 combines with J gene TRBJ1-2; D unclear. The CDR3 has 14 residues. V lost 1 base and J 2 bases, leaving 8 bases between the germline ends. The germline CDR1 and CDR2 sequences are SGHAT and FQNNGV. The CDR3 coding sequence is TGTGCCAGCAGCTTAGCGGGGAGGAACTATGGCTACACCTTC. It is translated as CASSLAGRNYGYTF.

The rearrangement joins TRBV9 to TRBJ2-5; the match to TRBD2 covers 7 bases. This CDR3 has 14 amino acids. From germline, CDR1 is SGDLS and CDR2 YYNGEE. V gave up 3 bases and J gave up 5 bases; unmatched junction bases: 7. The CDR3 DNA reads as TGTGCCAGCAGCGCCGGGGGAGGGTGGGAGACCCAGTACTTC. Its protein is CASSAGGGWETQYF.

This rearrangement joins TRBV2 to TRBJ1-1; D remains ambiguous. The CDR3 has 12 amino acids. The germline CDR1 and CDR2 sequences are SNHLY and FYNNEI. Trimming cost V 9 bases and J 1 base, with 9 bases left between them. The CDR3 bases are TGTGCCAGTAATGCGGCGAACACTGAAGCTTTCTTT. This translates into CASNAANTEAFF.

V usage is TRBV7-9 and J usage is TRBJ1-2, with D perhaps matching TRBD1 (5 bases). V was pared by 5 bases and J by 0 bases, with 16 bases between. CDR1 and CDR2 from the germline V gene are SEHNR and FQNEAQ (reference sequence). The CDR3 is made up of 16 amino acids. CDR3 sequence (DNA): TGTGCCAGCAGCCGTGGAGAAGGGGTGGCTAACTATGGCTACACCTTC. Translation gives CASSRGEGVANYGYTF.

The rearrangement uses TRBV15 and TRBJ1-1, with D possibly matching TRBD1 (5 bases). CDR1 is LNHNV, CDR2 YYDKDF, per germline (reference sequence). The CDR3 spans 16 residues. Trimming pared 3 bases from V and 7 bases from J, leaving 21 bases between. CDR3 region: CATSSWAQGQGGEAFF. CDR3 DNA sequence: TGTGCCACCAGCAGCTGGGCGCAGGGCCAGGGAGGTGAAGCTTTCTTT.

The genes are TRBV10-3 and TRBJ2-1, with a weak D call TRBD2 (5 bases). CDR3 size: 15 residues. With 7 bases removed from V and 5 bases from J, the gap between germline ends came to 18 bases. CDR1 ENHRY and CDR2 SYGVKD come from the germline V gene. In DNA form, the CDR3 reads TGTGCCATCACCCGGAAGGTGGGAGCCAACAATGAGCAGTTCTTC. Its translation: CAITRKVGANNEQFF.

The chain combines TRBV29-1 with TRBJ2-7, with D perhaps TRBD2 (6 bases). This CDR3 has 11 residues. Germline V lookup: CDR1 SQVTM, CDR2 ANQGSEA. The CDR3 here is CSGGFSYEQYF. The CDR3 DNA reads TGCAGTGGGGGGTTTTCCTACGAGCAGTACTTC.

This clone was recorded once. The chain couples TRBV28 to TRBJ2-7, with TRBD1 as a possible D gene (5 bases). Germline CDR1 reads MDHEN; CDR2 reads SYDVKM. V shed 5 bases and J shed 1 base, with 9 bases lying between them. The CDR3 length is 13 residues. The DNA for the CDR3 is TGTGCCAGCAGTATAGACAGTTCCTACGAGCAGTACTTC. It yields the protein CASSIDSSYEQYF.

V is TRBV19 and J is TRBJ2-5, with a tentative D call TRBD1 (5 bases). CDR1 is LNHDA, CDR2 SQIVND, per germline (reference sequence). Trimming stripped 3 bases from V and 5 bases from J, with 10 bases between. The CDR3 spans 13 residues. The CDR3 DNA reads TGTGCCAGTAGTATTCAGGGTTGGGAGACCCAGTACTTC. Its translation is CASSIQGWETQYF. Variable domain in full (rest from reference TRBV19 and TRBJ2-5): DGGITQSPKYLFRKEGQNVTLSCEQNLNHDAMYWYRQDPGQGLRLIYYSQIVNDFQKGDIAEGYSVSREKKESFPLTVTSAQKNPTAFYLCASSIQGWETQYFGPGTRLLVL.

The V and J genes are TRBV30 and TRBJ2-5; 9 bases line up with TRBD1. CDR1 and CDR2 (germline): GTSNPN, SVGIG (reference sequence). Losses at the gene ends were 4 bases for V and 5 bases for J; bases not matched to a gene: 8. This CDR3 has 14 residues. CDR3 nucleotides: TGTGCCTGGAAGAGGGACAGGGCTTCGGAGACCCAGTACTTC. Protein: CAWKRDRASETQYF.

This clone was counted once. CDR3 loop: CASTPTQGRQPQHF. For the CDR3, the DNA is TGTGCCAGCACCCCAACACAGGGACGGCAGCCCCAGCATTTT. The chain combines TRBV27 with TRBJ1-5, with D possibly being TRBD1 (6 bases). The V end was cut by 7 bases, the J end by 7 bases, with 17 bases between. Germline CDR1 and CDR2: MNHEY and SMNVEV (reference sequence). The CDR3 runs to 14 residues.

V gene TRBV11-2 combines with J gene TRBJ2-1; 9 positions agree with TRBD2. The germline gives CDR1 SGHAT, CDR2 FQNNGV. Trimming cost V 5 bases and J 8 bases; bases outside gene matches: 7. The CDR3 is 14 amino acids. Written as DNA, the CDR3 is TGTGCCAGCAGCGCTAGCGGGAATAGGCATGAGCAGTTCTTC. This codes for CASSASGNRHEQFF.

The rearrangement links TRBV19 to TRBJ2-1; possibly TRBD1 for D (6 bases). This CDR3 spans 13 amino acids. CDR1 and CDR2 (germline): LNHDA, SQIVND (reference sequence). V lost 6 bases and J 5 bases, leaving 11 bases between the germline ends. The CDR3 bases are TGTGCCAGTAGGGGGGCACTTGACAATGAGCAGTTCTTC. Amino acid sequence: CASRGALDNEQFF.

V and J are TRBV7-9 and TRBJ2-3, with D tentatively TRBD2 (6 bases). Germline values: CDR1 SEHNR, CDR2 FQNEAQ (reference sequence). V shed 1 base and J shed 2 bases, with 10 bases lying between them. CDR3 length: 15 residues. CDR3 residues: CASSLVGTHTDTQYF. As DNA, the CDR3 is TGTGCCAGCAGCTTAGTAGGGACTCACACAGATACGCAGTATTTT.

Here the CDR3 reads CASSFGPTTFF. Written as DNA, the CDR3 is TGTGCCAGCAGCTTTGGGCCGACGACTTTCTTT. V is TRBV7-2 and J is TRBJ1-1, with no clear D. The CDR3 consists of 11 residues. The germline V gene has CDR1 SGHTA and CDR2 FQGNSA. The V end lost 3 bases, the J end lost 12 bases, and 11 bases lay between the germline ends. Looking up the rest from reference TRBV7-2 and TRBJ1-1 gives the full variable domain: GAGVSQSPSNKVTEKGKDVELRCDPISGHTALYWYRQSLGQGLEFLIYFQGNSAPDKSGLPSDRFSAERTGGSVSTLTIQRTQQEDSAVYLCASSFGPTTFFGQGTRLTVV.

The chain has TRBV28 and TRBJ2-7; D remains ambiguous. V dropped 6 bases and J dropped 5 bases, with 8 bases sitting between them. The germline CDR1 and CDR2 sequences are MDHEN and SYDVKM. The CDR3 runs to 11 residues. This CDR3 is CASSRADEQYF. The CDR3 DNA is TGTGCCAGCAGCCGTGCGGACGAGCAGTACTTC.

J is TRBJ2-7 and V is TRBV7-9, with 7 bases that match TRBD1. Trimming at V came to 5 bases and at J to 5 bases, leaving 9 bases not matched to a gene. This CDR3 has 14 amino acids. CDR1 and CDR2 from the germline V gene are SEHNR and FQNEAQ (reference sequence). The CDR3 nucleotides are TGTGCCAGCAGCCCCGCAACAGGGGTTGACGAGCAGTACTTC. It is translated as CASSPATGVDEQYF.

This clone appeared a single time. V gene TRBV7-3 combines with J gene TRBJ2-2; D unresolved. The CDR3 sequence is 14 residues long. Germline V gene data show CDR1 as SGHTA and CDR2 as FQGTGA. With 0 bases removed from V and 3 bases from J, the gap between germline ends came to 5 bases. This chain's CDR3 is CASSLTSYTGELFF. DNA of the CDR3: TGTGCCAGCAGCTTAACCTCCTACACCGGGGAGCTGTTTTTT.